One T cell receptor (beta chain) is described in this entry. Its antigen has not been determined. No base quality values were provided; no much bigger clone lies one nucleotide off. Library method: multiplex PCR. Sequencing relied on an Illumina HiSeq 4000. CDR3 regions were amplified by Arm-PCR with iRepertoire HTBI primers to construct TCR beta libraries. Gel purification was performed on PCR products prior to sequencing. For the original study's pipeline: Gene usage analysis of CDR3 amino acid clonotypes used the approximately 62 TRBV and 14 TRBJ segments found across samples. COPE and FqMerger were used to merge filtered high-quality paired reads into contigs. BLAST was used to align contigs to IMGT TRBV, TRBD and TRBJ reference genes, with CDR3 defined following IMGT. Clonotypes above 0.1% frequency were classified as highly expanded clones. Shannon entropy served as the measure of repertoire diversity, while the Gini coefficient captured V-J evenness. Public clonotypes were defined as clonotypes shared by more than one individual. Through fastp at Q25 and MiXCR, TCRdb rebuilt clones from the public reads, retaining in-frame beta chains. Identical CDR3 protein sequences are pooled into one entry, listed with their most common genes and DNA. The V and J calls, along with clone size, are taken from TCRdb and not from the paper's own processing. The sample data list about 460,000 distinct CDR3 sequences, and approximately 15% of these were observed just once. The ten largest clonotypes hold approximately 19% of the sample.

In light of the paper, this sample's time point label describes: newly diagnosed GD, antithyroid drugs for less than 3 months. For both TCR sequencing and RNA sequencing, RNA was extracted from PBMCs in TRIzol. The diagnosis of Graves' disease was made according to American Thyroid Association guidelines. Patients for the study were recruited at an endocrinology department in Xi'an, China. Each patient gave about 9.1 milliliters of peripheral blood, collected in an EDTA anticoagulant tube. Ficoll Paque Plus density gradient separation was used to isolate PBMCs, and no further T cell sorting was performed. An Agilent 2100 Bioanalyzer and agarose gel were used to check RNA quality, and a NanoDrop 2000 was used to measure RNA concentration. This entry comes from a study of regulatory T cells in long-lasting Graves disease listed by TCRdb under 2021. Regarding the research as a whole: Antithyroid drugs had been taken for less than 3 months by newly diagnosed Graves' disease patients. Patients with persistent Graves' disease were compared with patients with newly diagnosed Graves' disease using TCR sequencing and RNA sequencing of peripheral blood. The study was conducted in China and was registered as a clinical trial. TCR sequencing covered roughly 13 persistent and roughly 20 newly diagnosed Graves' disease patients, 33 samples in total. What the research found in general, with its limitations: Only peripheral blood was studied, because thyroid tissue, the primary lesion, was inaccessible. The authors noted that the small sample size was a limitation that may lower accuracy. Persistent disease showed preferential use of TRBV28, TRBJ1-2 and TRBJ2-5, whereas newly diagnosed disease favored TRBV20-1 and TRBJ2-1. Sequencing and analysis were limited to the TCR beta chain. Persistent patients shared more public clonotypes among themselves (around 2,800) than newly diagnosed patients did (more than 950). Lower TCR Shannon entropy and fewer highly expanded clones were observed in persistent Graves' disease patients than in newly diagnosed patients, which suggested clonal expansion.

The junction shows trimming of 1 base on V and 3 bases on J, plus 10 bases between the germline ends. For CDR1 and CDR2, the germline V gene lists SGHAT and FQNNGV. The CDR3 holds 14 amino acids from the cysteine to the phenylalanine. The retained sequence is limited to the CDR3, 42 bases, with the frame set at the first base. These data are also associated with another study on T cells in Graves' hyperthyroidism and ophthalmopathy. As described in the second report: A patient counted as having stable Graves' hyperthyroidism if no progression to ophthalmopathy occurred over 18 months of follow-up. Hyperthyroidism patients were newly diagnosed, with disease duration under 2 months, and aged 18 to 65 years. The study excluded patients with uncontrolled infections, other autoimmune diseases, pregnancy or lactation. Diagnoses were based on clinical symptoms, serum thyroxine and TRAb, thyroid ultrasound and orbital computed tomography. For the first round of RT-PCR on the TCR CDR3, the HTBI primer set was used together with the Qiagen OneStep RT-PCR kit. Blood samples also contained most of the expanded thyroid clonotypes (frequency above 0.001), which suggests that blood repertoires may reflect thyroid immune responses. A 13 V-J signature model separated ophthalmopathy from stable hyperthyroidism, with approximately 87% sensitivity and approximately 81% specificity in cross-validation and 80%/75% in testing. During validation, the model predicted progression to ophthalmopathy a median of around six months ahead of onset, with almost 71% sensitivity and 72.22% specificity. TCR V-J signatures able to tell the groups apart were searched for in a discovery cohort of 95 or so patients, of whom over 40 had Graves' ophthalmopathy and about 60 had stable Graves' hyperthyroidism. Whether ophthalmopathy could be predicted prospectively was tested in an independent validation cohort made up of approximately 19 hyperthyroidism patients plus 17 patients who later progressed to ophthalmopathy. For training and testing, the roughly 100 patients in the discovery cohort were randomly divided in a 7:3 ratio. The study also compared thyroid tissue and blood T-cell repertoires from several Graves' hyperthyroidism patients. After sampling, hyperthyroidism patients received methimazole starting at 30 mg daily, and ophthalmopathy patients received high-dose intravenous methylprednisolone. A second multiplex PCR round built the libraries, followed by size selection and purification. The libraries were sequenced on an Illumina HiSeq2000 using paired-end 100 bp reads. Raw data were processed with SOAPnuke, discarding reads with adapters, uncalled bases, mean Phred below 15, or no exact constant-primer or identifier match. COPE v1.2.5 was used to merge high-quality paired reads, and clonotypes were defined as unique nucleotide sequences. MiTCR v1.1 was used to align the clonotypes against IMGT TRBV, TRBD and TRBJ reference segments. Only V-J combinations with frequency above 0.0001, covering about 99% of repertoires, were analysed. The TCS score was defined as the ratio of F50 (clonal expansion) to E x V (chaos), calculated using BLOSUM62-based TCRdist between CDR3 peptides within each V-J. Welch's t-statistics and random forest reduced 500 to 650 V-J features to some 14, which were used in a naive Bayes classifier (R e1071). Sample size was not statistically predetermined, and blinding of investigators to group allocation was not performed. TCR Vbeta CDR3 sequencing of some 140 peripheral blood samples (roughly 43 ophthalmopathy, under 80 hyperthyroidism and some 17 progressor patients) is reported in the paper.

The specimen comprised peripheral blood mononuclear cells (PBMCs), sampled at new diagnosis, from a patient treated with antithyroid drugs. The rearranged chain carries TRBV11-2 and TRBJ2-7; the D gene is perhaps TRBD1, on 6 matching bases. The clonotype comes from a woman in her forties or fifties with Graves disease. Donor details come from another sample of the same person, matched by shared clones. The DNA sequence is TGTGCCAGCAGCTTAGGGGGACATTTCTACGAGCAGTACTTC. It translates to CASSLGGHFYEQYF.